This TCR beta chain was documented in a study of T-cell reconstitution after alpha-beta-depleted transplantation in children. J gave up 7 bases and V 6 bases, and 9 bases lay outside the gene matches. Germline V CDR1 and CDR2: MNHNS, SASEGT. The CDR3 has 15 residues. A library of TCRbeta sequences, prepared with unique molecular identifiers, was generated. TCRdb used MiXCR to reprocess the PCR reads, holding one entry per CDR3 protein. The repertoire has about 870,000 distinct CDR3 sequences, around 15% of them found once; the top ten carry 5%. For this clonotype: Its antigen is as yet unknown.

Study-wide findings and caveats: Several hundred graft clones that had expanded were reportedly the source of alpha-beta T cells about two months after transplant. At one year after transplant, newly produced T cells mostly accounted for T-cell counts and diversity. After transplant, high TCRbeta diversity at day 60 in some patients arose from surviving recipient T cells and thymic progenitors.

This sequence originates from a male patient between 10 and 17 years old who had a stem cell transplant for acute lymphoblastic leukemia, so the T cells may come from the graft donor. The sample here was PBMCs, mostly from graft donor cells, taken 360 days after TCRalphabeta/CD19-depleted stem cell transplant. The chain is built from TRBV6-1 and TRBJ2-5; 12 bases line up with TRBD2. The CDR3 nucleotides are TGTGCCAGCAGAGCCCTAGCGGGAGGGCCGGGGACCCAGTACTTC. Translating gives CASRALAGGPGTQYF.